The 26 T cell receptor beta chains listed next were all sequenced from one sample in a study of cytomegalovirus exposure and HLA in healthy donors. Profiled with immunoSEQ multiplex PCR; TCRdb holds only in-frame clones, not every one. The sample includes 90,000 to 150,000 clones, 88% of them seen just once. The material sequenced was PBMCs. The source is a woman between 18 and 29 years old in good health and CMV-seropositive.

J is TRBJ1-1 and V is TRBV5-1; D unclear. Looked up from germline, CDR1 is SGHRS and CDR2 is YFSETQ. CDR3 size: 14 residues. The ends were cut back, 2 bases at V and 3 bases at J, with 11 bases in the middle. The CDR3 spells CASSFAGRDTEAFF. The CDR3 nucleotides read TGCGCCAGCAGCTTCGCCGGTCGGGACACTGAAGCTTTCTTT.

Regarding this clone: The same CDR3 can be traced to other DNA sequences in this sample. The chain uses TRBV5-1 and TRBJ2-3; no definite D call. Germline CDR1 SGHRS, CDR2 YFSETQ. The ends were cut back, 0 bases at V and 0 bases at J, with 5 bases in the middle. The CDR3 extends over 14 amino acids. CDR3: CASSLGQSTDTQYF. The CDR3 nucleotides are TGCGCCAGCAGCTTGGGCCAGAGCACAGATACGCAGTATTTT.

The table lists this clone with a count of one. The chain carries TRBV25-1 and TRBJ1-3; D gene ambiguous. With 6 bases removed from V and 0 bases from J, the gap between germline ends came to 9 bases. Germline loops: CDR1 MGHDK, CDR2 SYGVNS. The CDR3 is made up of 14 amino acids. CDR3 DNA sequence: TGTGCCAGCAGACCCGCGGGCTCTGGAAACACCATATATTTT. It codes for CASRPAGSGNTIYF.

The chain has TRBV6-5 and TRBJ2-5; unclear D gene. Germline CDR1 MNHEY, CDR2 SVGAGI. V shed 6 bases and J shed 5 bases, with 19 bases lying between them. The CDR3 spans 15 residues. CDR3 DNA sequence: TGTGCCAGCAGCGAGTCCCTCGCCGAATTTGAGACCCAGTACTTC. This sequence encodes CASSESLAEFETQYF.

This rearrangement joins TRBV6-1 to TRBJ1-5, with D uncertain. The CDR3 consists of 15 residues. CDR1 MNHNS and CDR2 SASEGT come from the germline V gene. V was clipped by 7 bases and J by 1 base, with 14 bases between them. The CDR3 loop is CASMWEKWSNQPQHF. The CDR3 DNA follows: TGTGCCAGCATGTGGGAGAAGTGGAGCAATCAGCCCCAGCATTTT.

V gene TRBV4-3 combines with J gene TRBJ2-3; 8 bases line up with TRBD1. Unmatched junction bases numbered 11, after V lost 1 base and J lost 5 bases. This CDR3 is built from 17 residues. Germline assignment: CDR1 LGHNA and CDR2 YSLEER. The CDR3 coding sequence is TGCGCCAGCAGCCAAGTTGTAGGACAGGGAACTCTAGATACGCAGTATTTT. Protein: CASSQVVGQGTLDTQYF.

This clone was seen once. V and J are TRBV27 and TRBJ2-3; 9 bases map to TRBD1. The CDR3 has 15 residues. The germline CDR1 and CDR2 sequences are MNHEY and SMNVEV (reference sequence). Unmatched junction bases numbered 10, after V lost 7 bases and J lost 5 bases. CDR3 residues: CASNRQGVPRDTQYF. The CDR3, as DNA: TGTGCCAGCAACCGACAGGGGGTTCCGCGAGATACGCAGTATTTT.

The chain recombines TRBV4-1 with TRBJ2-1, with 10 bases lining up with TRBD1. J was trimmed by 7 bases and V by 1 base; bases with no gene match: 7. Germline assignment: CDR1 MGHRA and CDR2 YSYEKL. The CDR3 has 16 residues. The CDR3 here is CASSQGTGQGVNEQFF. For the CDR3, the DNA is TGCGCCAGCAGCCAAGGCACCGGACAGGGGGTGAATGAGCAGTTCTTC.

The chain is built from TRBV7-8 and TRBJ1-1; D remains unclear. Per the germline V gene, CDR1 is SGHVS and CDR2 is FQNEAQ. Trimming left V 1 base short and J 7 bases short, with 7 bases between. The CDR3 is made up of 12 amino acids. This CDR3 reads CASSLDGFEAFF. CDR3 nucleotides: TGTGCCAGCAGCTTAGATGGCTTTGAAGCTTTCTTT.

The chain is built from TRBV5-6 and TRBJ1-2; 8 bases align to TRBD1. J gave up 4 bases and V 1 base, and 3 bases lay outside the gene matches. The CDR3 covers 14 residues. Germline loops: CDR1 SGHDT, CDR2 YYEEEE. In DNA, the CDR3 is TGTGCCAGCAGCTTGCAGGGGGCAGGCTATGGCTACACCTTC. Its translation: CASSLQGAGYGYTF.

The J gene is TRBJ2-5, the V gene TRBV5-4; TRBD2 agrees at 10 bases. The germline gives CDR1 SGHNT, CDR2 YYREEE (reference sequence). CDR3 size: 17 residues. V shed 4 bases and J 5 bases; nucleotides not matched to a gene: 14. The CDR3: CASSHGLEREGHETQYF. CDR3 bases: TGTGCCAGCAGCCACGGCCTGGAGCGGGAGGGCCACGAGACCCAGTACTTC.

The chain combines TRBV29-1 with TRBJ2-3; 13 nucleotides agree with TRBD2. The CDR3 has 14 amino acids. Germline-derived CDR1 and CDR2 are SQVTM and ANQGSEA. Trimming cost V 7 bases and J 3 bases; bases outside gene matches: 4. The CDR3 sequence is CSAGTSGVTDTQYF. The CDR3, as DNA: TGCAGCGCAGGGACTAGCGGGGTTACAGATACGCAGTATTTT.

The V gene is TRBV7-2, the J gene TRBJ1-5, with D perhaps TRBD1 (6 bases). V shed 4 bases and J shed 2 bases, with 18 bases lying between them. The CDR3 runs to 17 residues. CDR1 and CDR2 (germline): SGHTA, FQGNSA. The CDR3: CASSSIRGNGRNQPQHF. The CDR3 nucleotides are TGTGCCAGCAGCTCAATAAGGGGGAATGGTCGCAATCAGCCCCAGCATTTT.

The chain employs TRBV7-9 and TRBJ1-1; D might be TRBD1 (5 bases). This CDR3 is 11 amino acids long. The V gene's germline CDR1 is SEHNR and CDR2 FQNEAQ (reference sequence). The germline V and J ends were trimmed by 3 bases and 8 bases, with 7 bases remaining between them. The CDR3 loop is CASSFSGEAFF. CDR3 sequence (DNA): TGTGCCAGCAGCTTCTCAGGGGAAGCTTTCTTT.

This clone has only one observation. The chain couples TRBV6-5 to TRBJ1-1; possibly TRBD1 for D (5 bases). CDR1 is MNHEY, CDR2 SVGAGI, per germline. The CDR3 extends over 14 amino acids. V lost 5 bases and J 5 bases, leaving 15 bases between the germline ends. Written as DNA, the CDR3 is TGTGCCAGCAGTCCAATAAATGGGGGGACTGAAGCTTTCTTT. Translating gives CASSPINGGTEAFF.

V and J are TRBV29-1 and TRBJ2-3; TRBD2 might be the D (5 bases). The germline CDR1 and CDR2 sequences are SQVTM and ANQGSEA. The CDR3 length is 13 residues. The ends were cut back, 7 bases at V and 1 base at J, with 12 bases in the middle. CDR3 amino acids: CSGERFGTDTQYF. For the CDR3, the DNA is TGCAGCGGGGAGCGCTTCGGCACAGATACGCAGTATTTT.

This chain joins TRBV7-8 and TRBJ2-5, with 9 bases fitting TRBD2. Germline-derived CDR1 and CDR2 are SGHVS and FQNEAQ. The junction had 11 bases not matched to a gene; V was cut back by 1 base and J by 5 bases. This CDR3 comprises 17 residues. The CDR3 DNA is TGTGCCAGCAGCTTAGGGGGTGGGCTAGCGGGGTTGGAGACCCAGTACTTC. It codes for CASSLGGGLAGLETQYF.

The CDR3 sequence: CASSSLQGPKNIQYF. CDR3 nucleotides: TGTGCCAGCAGTTCCCTACAGGGACCCAAAAACATTCAGTACTTC. J is TRBJ2-4 and V is TRBV6-5; D might be TRBD1 (6 bases). CDR3 length equals 15 residues. Germline V gene sequence: CDR1 MNHEY, CDR2 SVGAGI. The germline V and J ends were trimmed by 4 bases and 2 bases, with 12 bases remaining between them.

In DNA form, the CDR3 reads TGTGCCAGCAGCTGGTGGACGGACAGCCTTAACTATGGCTACACCTTC. Translation: CASSWWTDSLNYGYTF. The chain links TRBV5-8 to TRBJ1-2, with D possibly matching TRBD1 (6 bases). The CDR3 spans 16 residues. Trimming removed 3 bases from V and 1 base from J, with 16 bases in between. Germline V gene lookup returns CDR1 SGHTS and CDR2 YDEGEE. The full variable domain, its missing parts supplied by reference TRBV5-8 and TRBJ1-2, is EAGVTQSPTHLIKTRGQQATLRCSPISGHTSVYWYQQALGLGLQFLLWYDEGEERNRGNFPPRFSGRQFPNYSSELNVNALELEDSALYLCASSWWTDSLNYGYTFGSGTRLTVV.

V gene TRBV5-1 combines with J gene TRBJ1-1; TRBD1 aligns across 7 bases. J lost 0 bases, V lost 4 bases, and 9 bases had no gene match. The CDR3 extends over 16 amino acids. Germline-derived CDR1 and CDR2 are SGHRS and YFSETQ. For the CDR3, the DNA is TGCGCCAGCAGCCGGGGACAGTCGTTCATGAACACTGAAGCTTTCTTT. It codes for CASSRGQSFMNTEAFF.

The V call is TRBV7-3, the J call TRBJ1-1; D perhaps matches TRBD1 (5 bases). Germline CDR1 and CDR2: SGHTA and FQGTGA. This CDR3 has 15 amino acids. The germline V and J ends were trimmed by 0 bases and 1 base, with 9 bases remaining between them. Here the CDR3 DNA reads TGTGCCAGCAGCTTAACGGCAGGGCAGAACACTGAAGCTTTCTTT. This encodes CASSLTAGQNTEAFF.

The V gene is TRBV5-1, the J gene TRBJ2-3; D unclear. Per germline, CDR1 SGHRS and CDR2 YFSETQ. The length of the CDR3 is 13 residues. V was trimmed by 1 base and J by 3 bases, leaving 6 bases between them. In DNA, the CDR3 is TGCGCCAGCAGCTTGTGGAGTACAGATACGCAGTATTTT. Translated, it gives CASSLWSTDTQYF.

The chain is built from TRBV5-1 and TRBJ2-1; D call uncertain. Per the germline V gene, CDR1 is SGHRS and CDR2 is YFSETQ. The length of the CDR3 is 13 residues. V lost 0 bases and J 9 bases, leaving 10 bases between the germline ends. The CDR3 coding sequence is TGCGCCAGCAGCTTGGGGCTAGGCCGTGAGCAGTTCTTC. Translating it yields CASSLGLGREQFF.

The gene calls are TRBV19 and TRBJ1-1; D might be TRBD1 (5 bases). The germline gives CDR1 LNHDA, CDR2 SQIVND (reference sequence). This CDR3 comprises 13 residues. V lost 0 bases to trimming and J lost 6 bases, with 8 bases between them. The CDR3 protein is CASSIEGPPEAFF. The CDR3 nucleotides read TGTGCCAGTAGTATAGAGGGGCCCCCTGAAGCTTTCTTT.

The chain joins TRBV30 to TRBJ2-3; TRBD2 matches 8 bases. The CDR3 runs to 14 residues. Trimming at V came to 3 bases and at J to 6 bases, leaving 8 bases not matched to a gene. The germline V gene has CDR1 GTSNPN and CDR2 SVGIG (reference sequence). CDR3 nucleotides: TGTGCCTGGAGCTGGACTAGCCCTCTGGATACGCAGTATTTT. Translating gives CAWSWTSPLDTQYF.

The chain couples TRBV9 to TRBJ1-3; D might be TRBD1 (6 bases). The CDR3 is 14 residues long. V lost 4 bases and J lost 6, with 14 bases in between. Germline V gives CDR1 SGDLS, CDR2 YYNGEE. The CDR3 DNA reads TGTGCCAGCAGCTTACAGGGCACCGAAAACACCATATATTTT. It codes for CASSLQGTENTIYF.